These T cell receptor beta chains were read from a single sample in a study of CD8 T cells in ankylosing spondylitis. TCRdb re-derived calls from the 5' RACE reads in MiXCR, one entry per CDR3 protein. The sample contains under 250,000 distinct CDR3 sequences, 30% to 40% of which appear only once. The sequencing sample was made of blood, either unsorted or a sorted T cell fraction (not recorded which). The receptors were sampled from a male donor with ankylosing spondylitis or in good health (not recorded which). The CDR3 runs from the conserved cysteine through the conserved F or W. A D gene is named only where the DNA matches it firmly. Size is stated for part of the rows, as once, few or many counts, or as a class when the clone is expanded.

V	size	D	J	DNA	CDR3
TRBV24-1	.	.	TRBJ2-1	TGTGCCACCAGTGATTATATATACAATGAGCAGTTCTTC	CATSDYIYNEQFF
TRBV6-1	few	TRBD1	TRBJ2-1	TGTGCCAGCAGTCCCTGGACAGGGAGTAATGAGCAGTTCTTC	CASSPWTGSNEQFF
TRBV28	few	TRBD1	TRBJ2-7	TGTGCCAGCAGACACAGGGGGTTGTACGAGCAGTACTTC	CASRHRGLYEQYF
TRBV6-9	.	.	TRBJ2-7	TGTGCCAGCAGCATGGGCCAGGGATCCGCCGAGCAGTACTTC	CASSMGQGSAEQYF
TRBV12-3/TRBV12-4	few	TRBD1	TRBJ1-5	TGTGCCAGCAGTTTCGGGACAGGGGCATGGCAGCCCCAGCATTTT	CASSFGTGAWQPQHF
TRBV29-1	few	TRBD2	TRBJ2-3	TGCATCAAGAGATCAGGTCTAGCGGGGCGCGCGTCCGATACGCAGTATTTT	CIKRSGLAGRASDTQYF
TRBV20-1	few	TRBD2	TRBJ2-1	TGCAGTGCTAGAAGCCGGACTAGCGATCGGGGGCAGTTCTTC	CSARSRTSDRGQFF
TRBV27	few	TRBD1	TRBJ2-7	TGTGCCAGCAGTCCGACAACCGGGACAGCCTACGAGCAGTACTTC	CASSPTTGTAYEQYF
TRBV20-1	few	TRBD2	TRBJ2-3	TGCAGTGCTCCTCCGGCTAGCGGGGTCACAGATACGCAGTATTTT	CSAPPASGVTDTQYF
TRBV12-3/TRBV12-4	.	.	TRBJ2-7	TGTGCCAGCAGTTTAGCCCCGGCCTACGAGCAGTACTTC	CASSLAPAYEQYF
TRBV20-1	many	TRBD1	TRBJ2-7	TGCAGTGCTAGTAGGGGACAGGGGTATGCGGAGCAGTACTTC	CSASRGQGYAEQYF
TRBV20-1	few	TRBD1	TRBJ2-5	TGCAGTTCAAGTAGGGGGCGCGAAGAGACCCAGTACTTC	CSSSRGREETQYF
TRBV20-1	few	TRBD1	TRBJ1-5	TGCAGTGCCGGGACAGGGATTAGCAATCAGCCCCAGCATTTT	CSAGTGISNQPQHF
TRBV4-2	few	TRBD2	TRBJ2-1	TGTGCCAGCAGCCAAGAAGGGCAGCGGGACGAGCAGTTCTTC	CASSQEGQRDEQFF
TRBV10-1	few	.	TRBJ2-1	TGCGCCAGCAGTGAGCAGGGAACCGAGCAGTTCTTC	CASSEQGTEQFF
TRBV20-1	few	.	TRBJ2-7	TGCAGTGCCAGAGCTATGGGACGGATCGATGTGGGGCAGTACTTC	CSARAMGRIDVGQYF
TRBV20-1	.	.	TRBJ2-5	TGCAGTGCAAATCCCCCAGGGATTGGACAGACCCAGTACTTC	CSANPPGIGQTQYF
TRBV7-6	.	.	TRBJ2-1	TGTGCCAGCAGCTTAGCGTTAAGCGTTGCTTACAATGAGCAGTTCTTC	CASSLALSVAYNEQFF
TRBV6-2/TRBV6-3	.	.	TRBJ2-5	TGTGCCAGCATCATCCCGGAGAGAATGATTTCGGAAATGAATCAAGAGACCCAGTACTTC	CASIIPERMISEMNQETQYF
TRBV30	.	.	TRBJ1-5	TGTGCCTGGAGTGAGTCCAAGGGGAGCAATCAGCCCCAGCATTTT	CAWSESKGSNQPQHF
TRBV10-3	.	TRBD1	TRBJ2-2	TGTGCCATCAGTGAGACCGGACAGGGATACACCGGGGAGCTGTTTTTT	CAISETGQGYTGELFF
TRBV5-1	.	.	TRBJ2-3	TGCGCCAGCAGCTCCCGGGACACCACAGATACGCAGTATTTT	CASSSRDTTDTQYF
TRBV12-3/TRBV12-4	.	TRBD2	TRBJ2-3	TGTGCCAGCAGTTTAGCGAAGGGACTAGCGGGGGGCCCTAGCACAGATACGCAGTATTTT	CASSLAKGLAGGPSTDTQYF
TRBV20-1	.	.	TRBJ2-2	TGCAGTGGCCAAGTGCGGGAAGACGGGGAGCTGTTTTTT	CSGQVREDGELFF
TRBV7-8	.	.	TRBJ1-2	TGTGCCAGCAGCTTGCCGGGACAAGGGGTTAACTATGGCTACACCTTC	CASSLPGQGVNYGYTF
TRBV5-4	.	.	TRBJ2-5	TGTGCCAGCAGCGTAAAGGGCAAGAATCAAGAGACCCAGTACTTC	CASSVKGKNQETQYF
TRBV20-1	few	.	TRBJ2-3	TGCAGTGCTAGAGCCTACGGGACCGGGACACTAAGCACAGATACGCAGTATTTT	CSARAYGTGTLSTDTQYF
TRBV6-2/TRBV6-3	few	TRBD2	TRBJ2-7	TGTGCCAGCACCCCTGTTCTAGCGGCAACCTACGAGCAGTACTTC	CASTPVLAATYEQYF
TRBV15	few	.	TRBJ2-2	TGTGCCACCAGCAGAGGGGACACAAACACCGGGGAGCTGTTTTTT	CATSRGDTNTGELFF
TRBV20-1	.	TRBD1	TRBJ2-7	TGCAGTGCTAGACCCGGGACAGGGGGAACCTACGAGCAGTACTTC	CSARPGTGGTYEQYF
TRBV4-2	.	.	TRBJ1-2	TGTGCCAGCAGCCAAGATGGGGTGGATGGCTACACCTTC	CASSQDGVDGYTF